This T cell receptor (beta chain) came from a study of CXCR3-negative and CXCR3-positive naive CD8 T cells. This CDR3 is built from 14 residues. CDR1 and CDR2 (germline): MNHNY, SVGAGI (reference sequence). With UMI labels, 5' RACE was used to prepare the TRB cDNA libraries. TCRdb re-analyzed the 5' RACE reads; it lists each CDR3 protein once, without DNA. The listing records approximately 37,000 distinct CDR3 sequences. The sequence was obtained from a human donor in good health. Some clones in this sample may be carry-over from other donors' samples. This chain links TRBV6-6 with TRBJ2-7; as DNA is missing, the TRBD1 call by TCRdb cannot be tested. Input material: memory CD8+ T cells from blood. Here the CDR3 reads CASRAEGMGDEQYF.